This paragraph covers one TCR beta chain sequence. Its antigen is currently not known. Base qualities are missing; no much larger clone stands one base away. The method behind the library was the immunoSEQ multiplex PCR assay. The multiplex PCR relied on a mix of 60 forward primers for TCR Vbeta segments and 13 reverse primers for TCR Jbeta segments. A multiplex PCR assay on genomic DNA amplified the CDR3 region of rearranged TCR beta genes. Amplified TCR beta libraries were sequenced as 87-base-pair reads on the Illumina HiSeq System. In the paper's pipeline: A later analysis tallied 75 million to 85 million unique TCR beta chains across the 640 or so repertoires, and 10 million to 11 million of those chains were shared by two or more donors. A nearest-neighbor algorithm error-corrected the raw reads and collapsed the reads into unique sequences, merging closely related sequences to remove PCR and sequencing errors. CDR3 sequences were aligned to IMGT reference sequences to assign V, D and J gene segments. For a sequence to be retained, a match of at least six nucleotides was required to both a V gene segment and a J gene segment. A rearrangement was called productive if the CDR3 had no stop codons and remained in frame with V and J, and every other rearrangement was called non-productive. Following IMGT convention, CDR3 was defined as the stretch from the second conserved V-encoded cysteine to the conserved J-encoded phenylalanine. The earlier analysis of 500 to 750 of the donors excluded any sequence lacking an unambiguous match to a single V gene segment. An earlier analysis of 587 of the donors classified V segments as functional when productive rearrangements were above 56.7% and as segregating when the standard deviation between donors was above 5%. A statistical classification framework was developed to diagnose cytomegalovirus status using the catalog of TCR beta chain sequences. In a later analysis, V and J genes were assigned by comparing TCR nucleotide sequences against IMGT/GENE-DB human TR gene sequences. Using the TCRdist pipeline, a later analysis assigned CDR3 sequences along with most-parsimonious VDJ recombination scenarios. A later analysis defined each TCR beta chain by its CDR3 amino acid sequence plus V-gene family, and excluded reads lacking a unique V-gene family. In a later analysis, 550 to 650 highly shared, low-generation-probability nucleotide sequences were removed to address suspected cross-contamination and a sequencing artifact. In a later analysis, a clonal expansion index for each public chain was calculated from normalized within-repertoire ranks of inferred template counts. In a later analysis, generation probabilities were computed using a VDJ recombination model fitted to out-of-frame rearrangements, and the results were checked against IGoR. A later analysis scored TCR-TCR, TCR-HLA and TCR-CMV co-occurrence with hypergeometric tests, applying a repertoire-size bias correction to TCR pairs. To estimate false discovery rates, a later analysis permuted the HLA or CMV assignments 20 times. A later analysis grouped co-occurring TCRs with DBSCAN, adding TCRdist sequence similarity when clustering within HLA-allele-positive subsets. Repertoires with fewer than 30,000 or more than 120,000 public chains, plus five repertoires with anomalous nucleotide sharing, were excluded from co-occurrence clustering. TCRdb obtained this table from immuneACCESS and retained in-frame rearrangements with V and J assigned. These tables miss some clones; where compared with another copy, unresolved V genes account for less than half of the shortfall, and the remainder is unexplained. The DNA gave D and trimming, while V, J and clone size come from that table. The sample table contains fewer than 60,000 clones; only one count was recorded for about 70% of them. The ten largest account for about 22% of the sample.

The cohort consisted of more than 650 healthy bone marrow donors. Cohort members were all nominally healthy when sampled, although unrecorded immune exposures were likely present. The donor was CMV seropositive and was included in the group of 250 to 300 seropositive cohort members. A peripheral blood sample was provided by each donor, and peripheral blood mononuclear cells were used for TCR beta sequencing. The Qiagen DNeasy Blood Extraction Kit was used to extract genomic DNA from the blood cell samples. The CDR3 contains 16 residues, cysteine and phenylalanine counted. Only CDR3 DNA is held: 48 bases, read in frame from base 1. The V and J ends are trimmed by 3 bases and 0 bases, leaving 10 bases between them. The CDR1 and CDR2 encoded by the germline V gene are SGHDT and YYEEEE. This specimen belongs to a study of cytomegalovirus exposure and HLA in healthy donors listed by TCRdb under 2017. Some background on the complete study: In an earlier analysis of approximately 500 of the donors, 276 Gb of sequence data and 120 million or so unique TCR beta sequences from roughly 200 million T cells were reported. Roughly 300 gigabases of sequencing data and around 85 million unique TCR sequences made up an early release that covered over 550 HLA-typed donors. Of the roughly 400 genotyped donors, approximately 80% were placed in the genetic ancestry cluster associated with self-reported Caucasian donors. The study aimed to test whether signatures of past pathogen exposure could be identified by cataloging public T cell receptors. The study profiled the T cell repertoires of hundreds of subjects by immunosequencing and related them to cytomegalovirus serostatus. A separate validation cohort of roughly 120 different subjects was used in addition to the roughly 720-subject first cohort. To predict cytomegalovirus infection status, the study brought together high-throughput TCR immunosequencing, statistical association of individual TCRs with disease status, and machine learning. To study patterns of TCR occurrence, a later analysis re-analyzed previously published TCR beta repertoires from around 700 donors and added high-resolution HLA genotyping. In the later analysis, no new phenotypic data were used to find candidate immune exposures; instead, reliance was placed on TCR beta sequences and their occurrence across donors. An earlier analysis of roughly 600 of the donors used high-throughput TCR beta sequencing to judge whether each TCR beta V gene segment behaved as functional or pseudogenic. Donor age, sex, ethnicity and CMV serostatus were compiled together with the repertoire data. Genome-wide SNP genotypes for about 65% of the roughly 670 donors were used in a later genetic analysis, which treated that subset as a discovery cohort. Every discovery cohort repertoire had been produced on one sequencing platform. HLA typing included class I and class II loci at four-digit resolution. Typing coverage varied by locus: roughly 629-640 donors for A, B, C, DRB1 and DQB1; approximately 500 for DQA1; approximately 610 for DPA1; roughly 450 for DPB1. Roughly 5 DR-DQ haplotypes were handled as single units for association and clustering, since linkage in the cohort was strong. Among roughly 400 genotyped donors of the cohort, an average of about 240,000 unique TCR beta nucleotide sequences was sequenced per donor, of which roughly 17% were non-productive. General study outcomes and caveats: Linkage disequilibrium might explain the correlated functional status among segregating V segments, but an unknown experimental factor could not be excluded. A later genetic analysis reported fewer N-insertions in productive TCRs among donors in an Asian-associated ancestry cluster than the roughly 640-donor mean. A later genetic analysis associated a missense DCLRE1C variant with V-gene and J-gene trimming of TCR beta chains, and an independent cohort replicated the association. According to a later analysis, parvovirus B19, influenza, CMV and Epstein-Barr virus appeared linked to several top co-occurrence clusters. Because counts were too low, approximately 18 rarely observed V segments, including chromosome 9 orphons, were excluded from the earlier analysis of several hundred of the donors. Only TCR beta chains were sequenced in this cohort, and the absence of alpha or paired-chain data limited detectable features. In vitro tests confirmed that a few of the cytomegalovirus-associated TCR beta chains recognize cytomegalovirus antigens. An earlier analysis of around 600 of the donors showed that most TCR beta V segments appeared in productive rearrangements either about 87% or about 30% of the time, which broadly matched IMGT annotations. In a later analysis, 15,000 to 20,000 TCR beta sequences were associated with specific HLA alleles at a false discovery rate of 0.05. For the cohort, immune exposure information was limited to CMV serostatus. Because some donors lacked HLA typing at each locus, the association tests relied only on the typed subset. According to a later analysis, TCR association rates differed among HLA loci, with DRB1 alleles showing the most associated TCRs and HLA-C alleles showing the fewest. The presence/absence analyses assumed that sequencing depth was roughly uniform across donors, and that assumption may not be true. It was suggested by the authors that the approach could potentially be generalized to other disease states and immunological phenotypes. Most TCR sequences were seen in very few donors, while some public TCRs were found in many individuals. In a later analysis, most CMV-associated TCR beta chains were found to appear HLA-restricted, with HLA associations seemingly driven largely by CMV exposure. Strong co-occurrence of HLA alleles, especially DR and DQ, made assigning TCR associations to individual alleles difficult. In a later analysis, HLA-associated TCR beta chains were found to be more clonally expanded and to have lower generation probabilities than equally common non-associated chains. The classifier was reported to diagnose cytomegalovirus status with high specificity and sensitivity in both the original cohort and the validation cohort. A cluster of highly shared sequence variants was judged likely to represent a technical artifact of the sequencing pipeline. The study gave a list of 150 to 200 TCR beta chains associated with cytomegalovirus. A further reported finding was that TCR beta sequences accurately predicted the HLA-A and HLA-B alleles for most subjects in the first cohort. Some IMGT-functional V segments, including TRBV6-2 and TRBV6-3, could not be distinguished by the 87-base-pair reads and were therefore excluded.

The receptor's source is a woman aged 45 to 65 in good health and CMV-seropositive. The V and J segments used are TRBV5-6 and TRBJ2-6; perhaps TRBD1 is the D gene, with 5 bases matching. The sample comprised PBMCs. For the CDR3, the sequence is CASSWGFTSGANVLTF. The base sequence is TGTGCCAGCAGCTGGGGCTTTACCTCTGGGGCCAACGTCCTGACTTTC.